Listed below are T cell receptor beta chains from one sample, sequenced in a study of cytomegalovirus exposure and HLA in healthy donors. Using immunoSEQ multiplex PCR, the repertoire was profiled, and TCRdb retains in-frame clones only, with some absent. This repertoire shows around 100,000 clones, around 66% found once; its top ten account for about 3.5%. Sequencing used PBMCs. These receptors came from a woman in her forties or fifties in good health and CMV-seronegative. CDR3s include the opening cysteine and the closing phenylalanine or tryptophan. The order of the fields is J gene, V gene, CDR3 protein.

J gene: TRBJ2-7; V gene: TRBV27; CDR3 protein: CASRRRQARSEQYF
J gene: TRBJ2-1; V gene: TRBV25-1; CDR3 protein: CASSLNEQFF
J gene: TRBJ2-1; V gene: TRBV7-8; CDR3 protein: CASSLGLGFNNEQFF
J gene: TRBJ2-5; V gene: TRBV11-2; CDR3 protein: CASSPAAPQETQYF
J gene: TRBJ1-2; V gene: TRBV19; CDR3 protein: CASRPAGGNYGYTF
J gene: TRBJ1-5; V gene: TRBV10-2; CDR3 protein: CASSSGQVVSQPQHF
J gene: TRBJ1-4; V gene: TRBV19; CDR3 protein: CASSIMPGNEKLFF
J gene: TRBJ2-3; V gene: TRBV10-3; CDR3 protein: CAISLKAVSTDTQYF
J gene: TRBJ1-2; V gene: TRBV7-9; CDR3 protein: CASSFLRGNYGYTF
J gene: TRBJ2-5; V gene: TRBV25-1; CDR3 protein: CASSEAHGETQYF
J gene: TRBJ1-6; V gene: TRBV6-5; CDR3 protein: CASSYAEVAGSPLHF
J gene: TRBJ2-3; V gene: TRBV19; CDR3 protein: CASMEASASTDTQYF
J gene: TRBJ2-1; V gene: TRBV5-1; CDR3 protein: CASRAEAPGLAGFEQFF
J gene: TRBJ2-3; V gene: TRBV10-3; CDR3 protein: CAISEAGGGTDTQYF
J gene: TRBJ2-1; V gene: TRBV27; CDR3 protein: CASPILRDPVYNEQFF
J gene: TRBJ2-7; V gene: TRBV5-4; CDR3 protein: CASSLGIAEAYEQYF
J gene: TRBJ2-1; V gene: TRBV2; CDR3 protein: CASSEEGGQFF
J gene: TRBJ2-2; V gene: TRBV7-2; CDR3 protein: CASSLKGLAGTNTGELFF
J gene: TRBJ2-5; V gene: TRBV7-6; CDR3 protein: CASRDWRREAQYF
J gene: TRBJ1-5; V gene: TRBV15; CDR3 protein: CATSSWGQGHDNQPQHF
J gene: TRBJ2-7; V gene: TRBV12-5; CDR3 protein: CASGLNQGSYEQYF
J gene: TRBJ2-3; V gene: TRBV5-8; CDR3 protein: CASQAGPSTDTQYF
J gene: TRBJ1-3; V gene: TRBV11-2; CDR3 protein: CASSFRLSGNTIYF
J gene: TRBJ2-3; V gene: TRBV27; CDR3 protein: CASRLSPGTDTQYF
J gene: TRBJ1-1; V gene: TRBV14; CDR3 protein: CASSQVAFYTEAFF
J gene: TRBJ2-5; V gene: TRBV7-9; CDR3 protein: CASSARGLETQYF
J gene: TRBJ2-3; V gene: TRBV6-1; CDR3 protein: CASSGMSGDPRSTDTQYF
J gene: TRBJ1-1; V gene: TRBV10-3; CDR3 protein: CAIRGGRGDDTEAFF
J gene: TRBJ2-1; V gene: TRBV11-3; CDR3 protein: CASSLEYRFGRDSSNEQFF
J gene: TRBJ2-1; V gene: TRBV7-2; CDR3 protein: CASSLRGQNEQFF
J gene: TRBJ2-5; V gene: TRBV6-5; CDR3 protein: CASSRGFLSETQYF
J gene: TRBJ2-2; V gene: TRBV6-1; CDR3 protein: CASSEQGRRAGELFF
J gene: TRBJ1-2; V gene: TRBV5-1; CDR3 protein: CASSLAGFSSYTF
J gene: TRBJ1-1; V gene: TRBV30; CDR3 protein: CAWSVLGGGTEAFF
J gene: TRBJ2-3; V gene: TRBV7-2; CDR3 protein: CASSLGASGGSQYF
J gene: TRBJ1-2; V gene: TRBV28; CDR3 protein: CASSLPGNDYGYTF
J gene: TRBJ2-2; V gene: TRBV19; CDR3 protein: CASSPLDGELFF
J gene: TRBJ1-1; V gene: TRBV27; CDR3 protein: CASRRDRGPIEAFF
J gene: TRBJ1-4; V gene: TRBV28; CDR3 protein: CASSFGGNEKLFF
J gene: TRBJ2-7; V gene: TRBV6-5; CDR3 protein: CASRVTGQGAYEQYF
J gene: TRBJ2-5; V gene: TRBV6-5; CDR3 protein: CASRQPPGAQYF
J gene: TRBJ1-6; V gene: TRBV7-9; CDR3 protein: CASSLRTDFYSPLHF
J gene: TRBJ2-7; V gene: TRBV7-9; CDR3 protein: CASSLARGWSYEQYF
J gene: TRBJ2-7; V gene: TRBV29-1; CDR3 protein: CSAGGTSGSPEQYF
J gene: TRBJ2-1; V gene: TRBV7-2; CDR3 protein: CASSNLGEGPEQFF
J gene: TRBJ2-1; V gene: TRBV18; CDR3 protein: CASSQGAPDNEQFF